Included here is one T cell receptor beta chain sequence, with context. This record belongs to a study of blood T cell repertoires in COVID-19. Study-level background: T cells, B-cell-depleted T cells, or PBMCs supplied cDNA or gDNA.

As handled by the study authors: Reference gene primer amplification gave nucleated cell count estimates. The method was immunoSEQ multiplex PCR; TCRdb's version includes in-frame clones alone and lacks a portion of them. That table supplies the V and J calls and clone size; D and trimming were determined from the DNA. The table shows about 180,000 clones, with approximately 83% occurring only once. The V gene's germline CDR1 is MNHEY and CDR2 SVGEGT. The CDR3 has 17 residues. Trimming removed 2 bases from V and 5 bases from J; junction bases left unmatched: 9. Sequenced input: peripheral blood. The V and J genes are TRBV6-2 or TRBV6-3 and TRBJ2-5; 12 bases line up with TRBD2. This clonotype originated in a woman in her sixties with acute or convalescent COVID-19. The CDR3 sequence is CASSYTSGGPLTETQYF. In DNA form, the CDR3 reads TGTGCCAGCAGTTACACTAGCGGGGGGCCCTTGACGGAGACCCAGTACTTC.